At least ten counts were recorded for the clone carrying this T cell receptor beta chain. The antigen remains unidentified. Germline CDR1 MGHDK, CDR2 SYGVNS. V was trimmed by 2 bases and J by 0 bases, leaving 8 bases between them. This CDR3 is built from 15 residues. Researchers ran the assay at a deep level. Study processing details: Without quality scores, immunoSEQ junctional reads could not be filtered like full-length reads. Some clones are missing from TCRdb's copy, which holds only in-frame ones; the method was immunoSEQ multiplex PCR. V, J and clone size derive from that table, while D and trimming were established from the DNA sequence. The sample has around 120,000 clones, around 64% seen once. This sample stems from a study of shared clonotypes between healthy human individuals. Overall study findings and caveats: Clonotypes that were shared across a handful of donors made up about 4.5% of naive CD4 clonotypes. The study found lower generation probabilities in non-shared clonotypes than in those shared by all four donors.

This TCR derives from a woman in her 30s in good health. The sequenced sample was memory CD8+ T cells sorted from blood. The subset here: CD45RO+ cells pooled with CCR7-negative TemRA cells. The chain joins TRBV25-1 to TRBJ1-5; D is possibly TRBD1 (5 bases). For the CDR3, the DNA is TGTGCCAGCAGTGAAGCGGGGCATAGCAATCAGCCCCAGCATTTT. Protein product: CASSEAGHSNQPQHF.